This entry features one T cell receptor beta chain sequence. What antigen it recognizes has not been identified. No base qualities exist here, and no much larger clone lies one base off it. This sample was included in a study of T cell repertoires in cytomegalovirus infection (dated by TCRdb to between 2018 and 2021). In the study overall: Recently identified HLA-C-restricted CMV epitopes, whose presentation resists viral immunomodulation, were targeted by peptide stimulations together with well-studied HLA-B-restricted epitopes. Donor HLA type was relevant to the analysis, because carriage of CMV infection together with the matching HLA type was indicated by public TCR beta signatures.

The instrument given in TCRdb is Illumina HiSeq 1500. The public reads were reanalyzed by TCRdb: fastp trimming at Q25, MiXCR alignment, in-frame beta chains only. Every CDR3 protein is listed once, alongside the most common genes and DNA of its rows. The sample yields 250,000 to 300,000 distinct CDR3 sequences; 22% were counted once. In total, the top ten clones hold roughly a fifth of the sample. As encoded in the germline V gene, CDR1 is MGHRA while CDR2 is YSYEKL. From the cysteine through the phenylalanine, the CDR3 covers 17 amino acids. Left in the record is the CDR3 DNA by itself, 51 bases read in frame from the first base. Relative to germline, V is missing 1 base and J is missing 0 bases, with 7 bases of the junction outside any gene match. Paper-wide results and their limitations: In both this cohort and an independent cohort of 352 donors, the cumulative frequency of public TCR beta family members distinguished carriers of CMV infection plus the relevant HLA type. The ex vivo response was dominated by HLA-C-restricted CMV-specific TCR beta clonotypes, and the single most frequent clonotype in two of eight donors was supplied by these HLA-C-restricted clonotypes.

According to the study, the label for this sample's treatment or condition signals: in vitro stimulation with specific CMV peptide epitopes to enrich CMV-specific T cells. This TCR was recovered from a human donor in good health (CMV status not recorded). Some clones in this sample may be carry-over from other donors' samples. Sequenced material: cultured PBMCs, taken from culture after CMV antigen stimulation. The sequence joins TRBV4-1 to TRBJ2-7; 9 central nucleotides agree with TRBD2. The CDR3 region has the sequence CASSQAPSSGTSYEQYF. The DNA is as follows: TGCGCCAGCAGCCAAGCCCCTTCTAGCGGGACCTCCTACGAGCAGTACTTC.